Included here is one T cell receptor (beta chain) sequence, with context. Its cognate antigen is unknown. Germline CDR1 reads MNHNS; CDR2 reads SASEGT. The CDR3 has 16 residues. V dropped 5 bases and J dropped 1 base, with 16 bases sitting between them. This sample was taken from a study of T cell repertoires in cytomegalovirus infection. About the study: In the study, CMV epitopes included recently identified HLA-C-restricted and well-studied HLA-B-restricted ones. In public TCR beta signatures, there were indications of both CMV infection and matching HLA type.

MiXCR, applied by TCRdb to the reads, yields one record per CDR3 protein. The sample has about 570,000 distinct CDR3 sequences, roughly 43% seen once. Study results and limitations: Cumulative public TCR beta family frequency identified CMV carriers with the relevant HLA. Across the ex vivo response, the dominant clonotypes were HLA-C-restricted CMV-specific TCR beta clonotypes.

The TCR originated in a human donor in good health (CMV status not recorded). Some clones in this sample may be carry-over from other donors' samples. The chain recombines TRBV6-1 with TRBJ2-3; D may be TRBD2 (6 bases). This specimen was cultured PBMCs, taken from culture after CMV antigen stimulation. CDR3 residues: CASSSPRTTRTDTQYF. DNA of the CDR3: TGTGCCAGCAGTAGTCCCCGGACTACGCGCACAGATACGCAGTATTTT.